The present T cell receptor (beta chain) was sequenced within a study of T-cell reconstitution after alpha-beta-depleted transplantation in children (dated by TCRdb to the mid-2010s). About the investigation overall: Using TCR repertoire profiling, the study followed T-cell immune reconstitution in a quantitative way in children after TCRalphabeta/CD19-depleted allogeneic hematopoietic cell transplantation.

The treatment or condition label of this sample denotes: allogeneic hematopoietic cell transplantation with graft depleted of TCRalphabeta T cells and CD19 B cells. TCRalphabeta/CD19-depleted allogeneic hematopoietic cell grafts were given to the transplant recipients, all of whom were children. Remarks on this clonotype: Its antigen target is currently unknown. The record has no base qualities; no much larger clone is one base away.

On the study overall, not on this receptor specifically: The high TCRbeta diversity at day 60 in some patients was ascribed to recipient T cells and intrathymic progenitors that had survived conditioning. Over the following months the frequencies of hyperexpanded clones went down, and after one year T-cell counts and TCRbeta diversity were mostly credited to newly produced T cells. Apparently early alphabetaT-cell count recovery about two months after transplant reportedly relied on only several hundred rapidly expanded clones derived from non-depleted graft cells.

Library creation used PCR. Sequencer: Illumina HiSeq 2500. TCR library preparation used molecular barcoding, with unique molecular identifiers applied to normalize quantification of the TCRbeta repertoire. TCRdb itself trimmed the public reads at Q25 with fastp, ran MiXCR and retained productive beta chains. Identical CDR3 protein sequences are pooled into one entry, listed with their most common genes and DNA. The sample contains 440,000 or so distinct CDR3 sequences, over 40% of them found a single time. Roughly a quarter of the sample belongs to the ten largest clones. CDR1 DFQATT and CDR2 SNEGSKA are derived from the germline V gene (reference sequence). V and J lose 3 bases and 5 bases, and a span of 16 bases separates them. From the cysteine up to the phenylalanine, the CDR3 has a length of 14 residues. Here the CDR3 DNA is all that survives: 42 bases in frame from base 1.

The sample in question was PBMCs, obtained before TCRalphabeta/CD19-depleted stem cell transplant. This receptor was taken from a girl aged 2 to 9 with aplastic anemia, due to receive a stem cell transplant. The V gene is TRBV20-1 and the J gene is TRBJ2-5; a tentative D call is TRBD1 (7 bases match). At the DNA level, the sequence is TGCAGTGCTAGGGAGGGGGCAGAATCGGAGACCCAGTACTTC. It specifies CSAREGAESETQYF.